A selection of T cell receptor beta chains follows, all from one sample in a study of blood T cell repertoires in COVID-19. TCRdb's table, derived via immunoSEQ multiplex PCR, lists solely in-frame clones and lacks some. The sample carries roughly 440,000 clones, roughly 88% recorded once. Material for sequencing was peripheral blood. All receptors derive from a woman aged 45-65 years with COVID-19, enrolled during active disease. CDR3s include the opening cysteine and the closing phenylalanine or tryptophan. The order of the fields is J gene, V gene, clone size, D gene, CDR3 DNA, CDR3 protein. The D gene is left open where the match is weak. The size of a clone is reported for some rows only, either as once, few or many, or as a class for expanded clones.

>TRBJ1-2|TRBV28|-|-
TGTGCCAGCAGTTTGGAGCAGATCTATGGCTACACCTTC
CASSLEQIYGYTF
>TRBJ1-2|TRBV5-6|-|-
TGTGCCAGCAGCGGGGCAGTCTATGGCTACACCTTC
CASSGAVYGYTF
>TRBJ2-3|TRBV4-1|-|-
TGCGCCAGCAGCCAACCCCCAAGGGGGACGCAAGTCCCAGATACGCAGTATTTT
CASSQPPRGTQVPDTQYF
>TRBJ2-1|TRBV19|-|TRBD2
TGTGCCAGTGCCTCCGGGGGGGCCTGGGGCTACAATGAGCAGTTCTTC
CASASGGAWGYNEQFF
>TRBJ1-1|TRBV30|-|-
TGTGCCTGGGGGAGCAGCTTCACTGAAGCTTTCTTT
CAWGSSFTEAFF
>TRBJ1-5|TRBV19|-|TRBD1
TGTGCCAGTAGGTTGACAGGGAGGAATCAGCCCCAGCATTTT
CASRLTGRNQPQHF
>TRBJ2-7|TRBV7-2|-|-
TGTGCCAGCAGCCCTGGACAGCTCTACGAGCAGTACTTC
CASSPGQLYEQYF
>TRBJ1-1|TRBV15|-|-
TGTGCCACCGGAGGACAGAGGGAGAACACTGAAGCTTTCTTT
CATGGQRENTEAFF
>TRBJ2-5|TRBV27|once|TRBD1
TGTGCCAGCAGTCCAGGGACAGATCAAGAGACCCAGTACTTC
CASSPGTDQETQYF
>TRBJ2-7|TRBV11-2|few|TRBD2
TGTGCCAGCAGACGACTAGCGGGGGGGATCTACGAGCAGTACTTC
CASRRLAGGIYEQYF
>TRBJ1-1|TRBV5-1|few|-
TGCGCCAGCAGCTTTTTAGGGGGAAAAACTGAAGCTTTCTTT
CASSFLGGKTEAFF
>TRBJ1-2|TRBV30|-|-
TGTGCCTGGAGTGCCACGGGCTATGGCTACACCTTC
CAWSATGYGYTF
>TRBJ2-3|TRBV19|-|-
TGTGCCAGTACCCGCGGGGGCCCTCCAGATACGCAGTATTTT
CASTRGGPPDTQYF
>TRBJ2-7|TRBV5-1|once|-
TGCGCCAGCTGCGCCGGGACTTCCACCTCCTACGAGCAGTACTTC
CASCAGTSTSYEQYF
>TRBJ2-1|TRBV11-2|-|TRBD2
TGTGCCAGCAGCTTAGGCGGGGGGGCCGATGAGCAGTTCTTC
CASSLGGGADEQFF
>TRBJ1-2|TRBV28|once|TRBD1
TGTGCCAGCACTCGACCGGGACAGGGGAACTATGGCTACACCTTC
CASTRPGQGNYGYTF
>TRBJ2-3|TRBV7-9|-|-
TGTGCCAGCAGCTCCTCACGTGGGGACTCCACAGATACGCAGTATTTT
CASSSSRGDSTDTQYF
>TRBJ2-5|TRBV5-1|-|TRBD2
TGCGCCAGCAGCTGGGGGACTAACCAAGAGACCCAGTACTTC
CASSWGTNQETQYF
>TRBJ2-2|TRBV18|-|-
TGTGCCAGCTCACGAAGACAGTCCGGTGATTCTGGGGAGCTGTTTTTT
CASSRRQSGDSGELFF
>TRBJ2-1|TRBV19|-|-
TGTGCCAGTAGTATTCGTGGGCCAGGGTATGAGCAGTTCTTC
CASSIRGPGYEQFF
>TRBJ1-5|TRBV4-1|-|-
TGCGCCAGCAGCCAGTACCACCAGTACAATCAGCCCCAGCATTTT
CASSQYHQYNQPQHF
>TRBJ1-2|TRBV12-3/TRBV12-4|-|TRBD1
TGTGCCAGCAGCCCCGGGACAGGGTATGGCTACACCTTC
CASSPGTGYGYTF
>TRBJ1-1|TRBV3-1/TRBV3-2|-|TRBD1
TGTGCCAGCAGCCAAGATGTCAGGGGGGTTGAAGCTTTCTTT
CASSQDVRGVEAFF
>TRBJ2-7|TRBV12-3/TRBV12-4|-|-
TGTGCCAGCAGTTTAGCGCCTGGGACAGAGCAGTACTTC
CASSLAPGTEQYF
>TRBJ2-7|TRBV19|-|TRBD2
TGTGCCAGTAGCCCGGCGGGGGGGTCGGGGTACGAGCAGTACTTC
CASSPAGGSGYEQYF
>TRBJ1-1|TRBV5-6|-|-
TGTGCCAGCAGCTTGGAGCTAAAAACTGAAGCTTTCTTT
CASSLELKTEAFF
>TRBJ2-5|TRBV14|-|-
TGTGCCAGCGGTAGACTTCAAGAGACCCAGTACTTC
CASGRLQETQYF